These 10 T cell receptor beta chains originate from one sample sequenced in a study of T-cell memory formation after mild COVID-19. TCRdb reprocessed the 5' RACE reads with MiXCR, giving one entry per CDR3 protein. The table has 200,000 to 250,000 distinct CDR3 sequences, around 15% seen once; the top ten hold about 3.5%. The specimen was PBMCs or a T cell subset sorted from them (not recorded which). The origin of the receptors is a man younger than 30 who had mild COVID-19 (a few samples of this study predate the infection). Cell type and time point are not known.

The rearrangement joins TRBV20-1 to TRBJ2-3, with 11 nucleotides matching TRBD2. Trimming cost V 7 bases and J 2 bases; bases outside gene matches: 2. The CDR3 runs to 13 residues. Germline loops: CDR1 DFQATT, CDR2 SNEGSKA (reference sequence). The CDR3 region is CSGLAGTTDTQYF. The CDR3 DNA sequence: TGCAGTGGACTAGCGGGGACCACAGATACGCAGTATTTT.

This clonotype was found once. The rearrangement uses TRBV6-2 or TRBV6-3 and TRBJ1-1; 10 positions match TRBD1. The CDR3 length is 18 residues. J was trimmed by 4 bases and V by 2 bases; bases with no gene match: 13. CDR1 is MNHEY, CDR2 SVGEGT, per germline. The CDR3 reads CASSYAGVGTGDFTEAFF. CDR3 sequence (DNA): TGTGCCAGCAGTTACGCTGGGGTCGGGACAGGGGATTTCACTGAAGCTTTCTTT.

V usage is TRBV7-2 and J usage is TRBJ2-1; the D is unclear. The germline CDR1 and CDR2 sequences are SGHTA and FQGNSA. The CDR3 contains 15 residues. V lost 1 base, J lost 4 bases, and 11 bases lay in between. The CDR3: CASSLGVLEYNEQFF. The CDR3, as DNA: TGTGCCAGCAGCTTAGGGGTTCTGGAGTACAATGAGCAGTTCTTC.

In this sample, this clonotype turned up a few times. J is TRBJ1-2 and V is TRBV4-1; TRBD1 agrees at 8 bases. The CDR3 has 17 amino acids. The germline V gene has CDR1 MGHRA and CDR2 YSYEKL. With 1 base clipped from V and 4 bases from J, the junction kept 11 bases outside the gene matches. In DNA form, the CDR3 reads TGCGCCAGCAGCCAAGCAGGACAGGGAAAATCTGGCTATGGCTACACCTTC. Translating gives CASSQAGQGKSGYGYTF.

The chain carries TRBV12-3 or TRBV12-4 and TRBJ1-5, with D possibly being TRBD1 (6 bases). Trimming stripped 2 bases from V and 7 bases from J, with 12 bases between. This CDR3 is built from 14 residues. The CDR3 DNA sequence: TGTGCCAGCAGTTTATCTGGGGGCGGGCAGCCCCAGCATTTT. Its protein is CASSLSGGGQPQHF.

The rearrangement joins TRBV6-5 to TRBJ1-6; D is ambiguous. Germline V lookup: CDR1 MNHEY, CDR2 SVGAGI. V was pared by 2 bases and J by 9 bases, with 11 bases between. The CDR3 totals 14 residues. In nucleotides, the CDR3 is TGTGCCAGCAGTTACCGGGGAGATGGTTCACCCCTCCACTTT. Residues: CASSYRGDGSPLHF.

The chain employs TRBV19 and TRBJ1-1; weak D call: TRBD1 (5 bases). CDR1 and CDR2 from the germline V gene are LNHDA and SQIVND (reference sequence). The V and J ends lost 7 bases and 5 bases respectively, with 14 bases between them. This CDR3 comprises 13 residues. CDR3 region: CASNPVWGTEAFF. CDR3 in DNA: TGTGCCAGTAACCCCGTCTGGGGGACTGAAGCTTTCTTT.

Only a few counts were recorded for this clonotype. The V gene is TRBV4-1, the J gene TRBJ1-4, with D possibly TRBD1 on 6 matching bases. V was clipped by 3 bases and J by 12 bases, with 20 bases between them. Germline CDR1 and CDR2: MGHRA and YSYEKL. The CDR3 covers 15 residues. DNA for the CDR3: TGCGCCAGCAGCCAGACAACAGGGAATATTGGAGAACTGTTTTTT. It is translated as CASSQTTGNIGELFF.

This clonotype was seen a handful of times. This chain links TRBV11-2 with TRBJ1-6; D gene unclear. The CDR3 contains 12 residues. In germline, CDR1 is SGHAT, CDR2 FQNNGV. V was clipped by 2 bases and J by 14 bases, with 10 bases between them. The CDR3 loop reads CASSLPLLSLHF. In DNA, the CDR3 is TGTGCCAGCAGCTTACCCCTCCTTTCCCTCCACTTT.

This chain joins TRBV6-6 and TRBJ1-1; D not certain. This CDR3 contains 15 residues. Germline V gene lookup returns CDR1 MNHNY and CDR2 SVGAGI (reference sequence). Trimming took 1 base from V and 1 from J, leaving 10 bases between them. The CDR3 sequence: CASSYYAPGNTEAFF. The DNA of the CDR3 is TGTGCCAGCAGTTACTACGCACCGGGGAACACTGAAGCTTTCTTT.